Listed here is a single T cell receptor (beta chain). Sequencing was performed with immunoSEQ multiplex PCR; in TCRdb, only in-frame clones are kept and a portion is missing. The sample shows around 310,000 clones, around 90% of them seen only once. These data come from a study of blood T cell repertoires in COVID-19. Study background: The analysed material was cDNA or gDNA that came from T cells, B-cell-depleted T cells, or PBMCs.

V was pared by 6 bases and J by 3 bases, with 14 bases between. From germline, CDR1 is KGHSH and CDR2 LQKENI. CDR3 length equals 14 residues. The J gene is TRBJ1-1, the V gene TRBV18; D uncertain. The specimen was peripheral blood. The TCR was taken from a woman between 40 and 55 years old with COVID-19, enrolled during active disease. Here the CDR3 reads CASSQTYRDTEAFF. CDR3 nucleotides: TGTGCCAGCTCCCAGACATATCGAGACACTGAAGCTTTCTTT.